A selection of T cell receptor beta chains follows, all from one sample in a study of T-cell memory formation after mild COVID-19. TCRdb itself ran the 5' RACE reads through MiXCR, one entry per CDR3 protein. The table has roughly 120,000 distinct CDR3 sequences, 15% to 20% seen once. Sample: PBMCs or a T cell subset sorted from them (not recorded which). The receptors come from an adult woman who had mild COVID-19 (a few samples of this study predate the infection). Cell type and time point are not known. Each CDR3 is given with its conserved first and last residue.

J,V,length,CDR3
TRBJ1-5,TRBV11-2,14,CASSPGGRDQPQHF
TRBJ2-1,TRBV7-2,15,CASSVLATLNNEQFF
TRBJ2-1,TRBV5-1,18,CASKIRLPGTGINNEQFF
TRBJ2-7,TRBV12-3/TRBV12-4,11,CASGKRAEQYF
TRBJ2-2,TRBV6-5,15,CASSYSGQPPGELFF
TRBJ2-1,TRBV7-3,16,CASSLIGGASYNEQFF
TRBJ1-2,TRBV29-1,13,CSVLGGENYGYTF
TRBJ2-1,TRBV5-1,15,CASSLTGTPTGEQFF
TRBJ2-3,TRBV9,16,CASSVEGDPLTDTQYF
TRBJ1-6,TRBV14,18,CASSHSETGPLGNSPLHF
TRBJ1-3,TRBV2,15,CASSVVRGGGNTIYF
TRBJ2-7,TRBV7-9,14,CASSGQVSHYEQYF
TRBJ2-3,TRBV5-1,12,CASSRRADTQYF
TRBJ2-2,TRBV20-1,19,CSARVQQGTSGRYTGELFF
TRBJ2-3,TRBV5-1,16,CASSLAQVTGTDTQYF
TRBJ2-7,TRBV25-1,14,CASSGGQSSYEQYF
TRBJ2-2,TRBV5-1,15,CASSSGHTNTGELFF
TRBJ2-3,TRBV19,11,CATGWGDTQYF
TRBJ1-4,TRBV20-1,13,CSAGTATNEKLFF
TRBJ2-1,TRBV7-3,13,CASSFSDGNEQFF
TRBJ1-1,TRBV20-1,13,CSARHLWNTEAFF
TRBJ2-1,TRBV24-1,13,CATRAGSYNEQFF
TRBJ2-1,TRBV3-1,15,CASSRPAGLRDEQFF
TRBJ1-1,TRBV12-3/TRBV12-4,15,CASSPRGGSNTEAFF
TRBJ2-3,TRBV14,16,CASSQAHSGGTDTQYF
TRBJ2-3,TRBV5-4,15,CASSSRGGSTDTQYF
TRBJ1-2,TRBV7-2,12,CASSLENYGYTF
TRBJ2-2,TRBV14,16,CASSQQAGGYSGELFF
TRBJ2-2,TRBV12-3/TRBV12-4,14,CASSPGPSSGELFF
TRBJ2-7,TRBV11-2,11,CASRGPGEQYF
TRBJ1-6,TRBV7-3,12,CASSLRNSPLHF
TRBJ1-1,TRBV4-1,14,CASSQGQGVAEAFF
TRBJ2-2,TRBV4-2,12,CASSQVSGELFF
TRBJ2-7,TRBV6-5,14,CASTQQGFPYEQYF
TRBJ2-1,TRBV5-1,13,CASSVTSGRERFF
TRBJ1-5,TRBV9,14,CASSVGYSNQPQHF
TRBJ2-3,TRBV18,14,CASSPNPPPDTQYF
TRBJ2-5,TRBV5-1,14,CASSLYRGQETQYF
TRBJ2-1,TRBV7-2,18,CASSLRLAGGSSYNEQFF
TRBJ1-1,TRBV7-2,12,CASSLWGTEAFF
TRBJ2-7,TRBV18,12,CASARASYEQYF